The clone carrying this TCR beta chain has ten or more counts. Its antigen remains unidentified. Since a much larger clone is just one base distant, this may be a read error. Regarding time point: newly diagnosed GD, antithyroid drugs for less than 3 months. PBMC RNA served as the TCR library source. This record belongs to a study of regulatory T cells in long-lasting Graves disease. Overall study findings and caveats: Graves' patients with persistent disease showed TCR diversity lower than patients newly diagnosed. TRBV28 was favored in persistent disease, as were TRBJ1-2 and TRBJ2-5.

CDR1 and CDR2 from the germline V gene are SEHNR and FQNEAQ (reference sequence). V shed 5 bases, J shed 5 bases, and the junction held 2 bases outside the gene matches. This CDR3 contains 14 residues. In building TCR beta libraries, iRepertoire HTBI primers were used together with Arm-PCR of CDR3 regions. TCRdb reprocessed the multiplex PCR reads via MiXCR and lists one record per CDR3 protein. The data contain about 220,000 distinct CDR3 sequences, roughly a fifth of them singletons. These records were also assigned to another study, of T cells in Graves' hyperthyroidism and ophthalmopathy.

The sequenced sample was peripheral blood mononuclear cells (PBMCs), obtained at new diagnosis, from a patient treated with antithyroid drugs. The sequence was collected from a woman aged 25-40 years with Graves disease. V usage is TRBV7-9 and J usage is TRBJ1-6; TRBD1 agrees at 8 bases. CDR3 residues: CASSLGQDNSPLHF. For the CDR3, the DNA is TGTGCCAGCAGCCTGGGACAGGATAATTCACCCCTCCACTTT.